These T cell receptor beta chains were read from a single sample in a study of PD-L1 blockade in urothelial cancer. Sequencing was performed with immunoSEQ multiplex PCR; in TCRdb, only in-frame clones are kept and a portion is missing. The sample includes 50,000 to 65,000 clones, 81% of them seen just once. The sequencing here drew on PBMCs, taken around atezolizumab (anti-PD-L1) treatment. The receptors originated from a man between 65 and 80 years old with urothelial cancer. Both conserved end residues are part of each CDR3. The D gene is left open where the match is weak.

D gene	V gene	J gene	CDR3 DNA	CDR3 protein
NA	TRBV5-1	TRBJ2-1	TGCGCCAGCAGCTTGTTACAGGTGCAGGGCAATGAGCAGTTCTTC	CASSLLQVQGNEQFF
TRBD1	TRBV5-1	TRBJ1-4	TGCGCCAGCAGCGATCCCCGACAGGGGCTTTGGGAAAAACTGTTTTTT	CASSDPRQGLWEKLFF
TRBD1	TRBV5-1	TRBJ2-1	TGCGCCAGCAGCCTAGGACAGGGACCGGGGAATGAGCAGTTCTTC	CASSLGQGPGNEQFF
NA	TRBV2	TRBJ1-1	TGTGCCAGCAGCCCGACTTTGGGGGGCACTGAAGCTTTCTTT	CASSPTLGGTEAFF
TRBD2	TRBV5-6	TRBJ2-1	TGTGCCAGCACTCCTAGCGGGATTGTCAATGAGCAGTTCTTC	CASTPSGIVNEQFF
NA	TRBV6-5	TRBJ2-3	TGTGCCAGCAGTTCCGGGAGCACAGATACGCAGTATTTT	CASSSGSTDTQYF
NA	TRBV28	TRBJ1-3	TGTGCCAGCACCCGGACAGCCGGAAACACCATATATTTT	CASTRTAGNTIYF
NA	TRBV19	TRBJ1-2	TGTGCCAGTAGTATAATAACGGGAAACTATGGCTACACCTTC	CASSIITGNYGYTF
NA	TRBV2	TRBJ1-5	TGTGCCAGCAGGGGCCAGCCAAGCCGCAATCAGCCCCAGCATTTT	CASRGQPSRNQPQHF
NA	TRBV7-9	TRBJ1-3	TGTGCCAGCAGATCTACAGGGTTAGGAGGAAACACCATATATTTT	CASRSTGLGGNTIYF
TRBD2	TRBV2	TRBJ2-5	TGTGCCAGCAGTCAACGCCGACTAGCGGGAGGAAATGTGGAGACCCAGTACTTC	CASSQRRLAGGNVETQYF
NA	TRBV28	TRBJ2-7	TGTGCCAGCAGGGTCAGGGCCCGAGGAGAGCAGTACTTC	CASRVRARGEQYF
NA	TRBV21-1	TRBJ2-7	TGTGCCAGCAGCAAAATTGGTGGTGTTGCCCTAACCTACGAGCAGTACTTC	CASSKIGGVALTYEQYF
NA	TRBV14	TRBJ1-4	TGTGCCAGCAGCCAAGATAAAGGGGTGAGAGAAAAACTGTTTTTT	CASSQDKGVREKLFF
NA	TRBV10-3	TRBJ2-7	TGTGCCATCAGTGATGGCGGCTACGGGGGCTACGAGCAGTACTTC	CAISDGGYGGYEQYF
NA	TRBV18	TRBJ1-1	TGTGCCAGCTCATCAAACTCAGGCATGAACACTGAAGCTTTCTTT	CASSSNSGMNTEAFF
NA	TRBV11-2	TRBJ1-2	TGTGCCAGCAGCTTAAACCGGGGAAACTATGGCTACACCTTC	CASSLNRGNYGYTF